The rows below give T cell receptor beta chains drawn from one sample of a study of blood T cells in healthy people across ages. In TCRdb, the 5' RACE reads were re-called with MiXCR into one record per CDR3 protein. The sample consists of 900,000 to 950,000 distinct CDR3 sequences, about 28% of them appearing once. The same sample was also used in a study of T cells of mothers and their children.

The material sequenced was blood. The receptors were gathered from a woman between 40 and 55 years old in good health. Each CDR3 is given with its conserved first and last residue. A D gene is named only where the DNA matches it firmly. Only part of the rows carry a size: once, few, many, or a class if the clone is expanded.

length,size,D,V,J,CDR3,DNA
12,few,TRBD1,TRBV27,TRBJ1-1,CASSTYRGEAFF,TGTGCCAGCAGTACGTACAGGGGTGAAGCTTTCTTT
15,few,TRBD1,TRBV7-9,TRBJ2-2,CASTLGGGNTGELFF,TGTGCCAGCACCCTAGGGGGCGGTAACACCGGGGAGCTGTTTTTT
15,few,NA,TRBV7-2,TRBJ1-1,CASSPLAQMNTEAFF,TGTGCCAGCAGCCCGTTGGCACAGATGAACACTGAAGCTTTCTTT
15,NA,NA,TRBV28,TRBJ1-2,CASSLGQVANYGYTF,TGTGCCAGCAGTTTAGGGCAGGTAGCTAACTATGGCTACACCTTC
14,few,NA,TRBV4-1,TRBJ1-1,CASSQDRANTEAFF,TGCGCCAGCAGCCAAGACAGGGCGAACACTGAAGCTTTCTTT
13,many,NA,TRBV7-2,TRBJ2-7,CASSRDKMYEQYF,TGTGCCAGCAGCCGGGACAAGATGTACGAGCAGTACTTC
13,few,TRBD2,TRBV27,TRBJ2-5,CACSGGNQETQYF,TGTGCTTGTAGCGGGGGCAACCAAGAGACCCAGTACTTC
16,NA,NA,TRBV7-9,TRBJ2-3,CASSLGTVLDTDTQYF,TGTGCCAGCAGCTTAGGGACAGTGCTGGACACAGATACACAGTATTTT
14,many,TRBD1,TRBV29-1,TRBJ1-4,CSVGDRENYEKLFF,TGCAGCGTTGGGGACAGGGAGAACTATGAAAAACTGTTTTTT
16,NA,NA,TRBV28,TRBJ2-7,CASRSAGGEASYEQYF,TGTGCCAGCAGATCCGCGGGTGGTGAGGCCTCCTACGAGCAGTACTTC
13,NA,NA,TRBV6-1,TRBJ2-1,CASRKVLDNEQFF,TGTGCCAGCAGGAAGGTTCTGGACAATGAGCAGTTCTTC
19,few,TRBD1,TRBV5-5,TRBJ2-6,CASSFAGTGPSSGANVLTF,TGTGCCAGCAGCTTTGCGGGGACAGGGCCAAGCTCTGGGGCCAACGTCCTGACTTTC
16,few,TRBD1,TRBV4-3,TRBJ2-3,CASSREPTGGTDTQYF,TGCGCCAGCAGCCGCGAACCGACAGGGGGTACAGATACGCAGTATTTT
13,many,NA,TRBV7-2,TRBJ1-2,CASSFGSNYGYTF,TGTGCCAGCAGCTTCGGGTCTAACTATGGCTACACCTTC
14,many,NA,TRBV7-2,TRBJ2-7,CASSLSFQSYEQYF,TGTGCCAGCAGCTTATCTTTCCAGAGCTACGAGCAGTACTTC
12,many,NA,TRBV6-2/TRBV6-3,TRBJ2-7,CASSWGAYEQYF,TGTGCCAGCAGTTGGGGGGCCTACGAGCAGTACTTC
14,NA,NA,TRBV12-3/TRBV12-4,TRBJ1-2,CASSLGPVGYGYTF,TGTGCCAGCAGTTTAGGACCGGTGGGATATGGCTACACCTTC
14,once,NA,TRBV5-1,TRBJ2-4,CASSRGEAKNIQYF,TGCGCCAGCAGCCGAGGTGAAGCCAAAAACATTCAGTACTTC
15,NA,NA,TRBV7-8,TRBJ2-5,CASRMGRESEETQYF,TGTGCCAGCAGAATGGGCCGAGAGTCCGAAGAGACCCAGTACTTC
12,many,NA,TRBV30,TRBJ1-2,CAWSVWTVGYTF,TGTGCCTGGAGTGTCTGGACTGTTGGCTACACCTTC
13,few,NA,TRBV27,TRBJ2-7,CTSSLAAYYEQYF,TGTACCAGCAGTTTAGCTGCTTACTACGAGCAGTACTTC
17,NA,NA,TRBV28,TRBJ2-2,CASSLSASGSNTGELFF,TGTGCCAGCAGCTTATCGGCCAGCGGGTCGAACACCGGGGAGCTGTTTTTT
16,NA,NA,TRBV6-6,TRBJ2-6,CASSYVGQSGANVLTF,TGTGCCAGCAGTTACGTCGGACAGTCTGGGGCCAACGTCCTGACTTTC
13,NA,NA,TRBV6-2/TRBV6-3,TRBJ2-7,CASSSGLIAEQYF,TGTGCCAGCAGTTCTGGACTAATCGCAGAGCAGTACTTC
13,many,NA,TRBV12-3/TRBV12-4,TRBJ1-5,CASKLGSNQPQHF,TGTGCCAGCAAGTTAGGTAGCAATCAGCCCCAGCATTTT
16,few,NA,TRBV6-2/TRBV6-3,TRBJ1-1,CASSYSRGQVRTEAFF,TGTGCCAGCAGTTACTCCCGGGGTCAGGTTCGGACTGAAGCTTTCTTT
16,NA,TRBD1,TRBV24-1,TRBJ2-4,CATSDPSGTGGDFQYF,TGTGCCACCAGTGATCCTAGTGGGACAGGGGGCGACTTTCAGTACTTC
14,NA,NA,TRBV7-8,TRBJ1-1,CASSLRETDTEAFF,TGTGCCAGCAGCTTACGAGAAACAGACACTGAAGCTTTCTTT
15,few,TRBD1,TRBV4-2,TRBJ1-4,CASSQGQGDGEKLFF,TGTGCCAGCAGCCAGGGACAGGGGGACGGCGAAAAACTGTTTTTT
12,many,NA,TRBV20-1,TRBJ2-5,CSASQQGETQYF,TGCAGTGCTAGCCAGCAGGGAGAGACCCAGTACTTC
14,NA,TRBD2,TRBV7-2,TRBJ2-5,CASSLGTSGNEQYF,TGTGCCAGCAGCTTAGGGACTAGCGGCAATGAGCAGTACTTC
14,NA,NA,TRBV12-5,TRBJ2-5,CASGLKYFQETQYF,TGTGCTAGTGGTTTAAAGTACTTTCAAGAGACCCAGTACTTC
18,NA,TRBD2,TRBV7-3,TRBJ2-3,CASSRGLAGARFTDTQYF,TGTGCCAGCAGCCGGGGACTAGCGGGGGCCCGTTTCACGGATACGCAGTATTTT
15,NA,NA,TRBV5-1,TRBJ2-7,CASSSGQPNSYEQYF,TGCGCCAGCAGCTCGGGACAACCGAACTCCTACGAGCAGTACTTC
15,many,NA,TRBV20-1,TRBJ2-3,CSAPLPGGVTDTQYF,TGCAGTGCTCCCTTACCAGGCGGGGTCACAGATACGCAGTATTTT
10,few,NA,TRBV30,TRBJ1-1,CAWIQVHAFF,TGTGCCTGGATACAGGTTCACGCTTTCTTT
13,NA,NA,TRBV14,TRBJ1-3,CASSAYPGNTIYF,TGTGCCAGCAGTGCATACCCGGGAAACACCATATATTTT
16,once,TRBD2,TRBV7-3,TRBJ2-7,CASSPDSLGLATQQYF,TGTGCCAGCAGCCCAGACAGCTTAGGACTAGCGACGCAGCAGTACTTC
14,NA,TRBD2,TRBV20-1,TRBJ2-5,CSASTTSGAETQYF,TGCAGTGCTAGCACAACTAGCGGGGCAGAGACCCAGTACTTC
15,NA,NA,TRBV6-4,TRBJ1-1,CASSGLGRGRTEAFF,TGTGCCAGCAGTGGTTTGGGGCGCGGAAGAACTGAAGCTTTCTTT
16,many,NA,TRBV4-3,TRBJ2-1,CASSQEGIRTYNEQFF,TGCGCCAGCAGCCAAGAAGGTATCCGAACCTACAATGAGCAGTTCTTC
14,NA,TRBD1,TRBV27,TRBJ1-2,CASSLRQGAEGYTF,TGTGCCAGCAGTTTAAGACAGGGGGCGGAGGGCTACACCTTC
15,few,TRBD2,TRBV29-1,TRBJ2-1,CSVDWRGGLGDEQFF,TGCAGCGTTGATTGGCGGGGGGGCCTTGGGGATGAGCAGTTCTTC
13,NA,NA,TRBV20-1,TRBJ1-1,CSAPRTYNTEAFF,TGCAGTGCACCCCGGACATACAACACTGAAGCTTTCTTT
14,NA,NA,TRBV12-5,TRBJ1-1,CASVLDSLGTEAFF,TGTGCTAGTGTCCTCGACAGTCTCGGTACTGAAGCTTTCTTT